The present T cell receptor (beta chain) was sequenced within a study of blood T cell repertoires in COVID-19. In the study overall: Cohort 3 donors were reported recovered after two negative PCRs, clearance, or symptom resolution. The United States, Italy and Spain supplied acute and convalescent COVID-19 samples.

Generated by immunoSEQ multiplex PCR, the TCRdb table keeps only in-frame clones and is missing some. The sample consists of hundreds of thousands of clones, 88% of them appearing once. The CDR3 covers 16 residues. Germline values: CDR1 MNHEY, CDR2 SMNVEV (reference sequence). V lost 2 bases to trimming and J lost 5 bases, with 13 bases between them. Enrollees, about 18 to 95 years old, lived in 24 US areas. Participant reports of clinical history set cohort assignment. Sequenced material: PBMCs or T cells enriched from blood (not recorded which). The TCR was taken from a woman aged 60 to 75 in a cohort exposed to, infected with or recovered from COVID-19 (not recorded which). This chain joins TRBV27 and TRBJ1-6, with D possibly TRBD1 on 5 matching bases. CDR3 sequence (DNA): TGTGCCAGCAGTTTACAGGGTTCAAGAAATAATTCACCCCTCCACTTT. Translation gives CASSLQGSRNNSPLHF.